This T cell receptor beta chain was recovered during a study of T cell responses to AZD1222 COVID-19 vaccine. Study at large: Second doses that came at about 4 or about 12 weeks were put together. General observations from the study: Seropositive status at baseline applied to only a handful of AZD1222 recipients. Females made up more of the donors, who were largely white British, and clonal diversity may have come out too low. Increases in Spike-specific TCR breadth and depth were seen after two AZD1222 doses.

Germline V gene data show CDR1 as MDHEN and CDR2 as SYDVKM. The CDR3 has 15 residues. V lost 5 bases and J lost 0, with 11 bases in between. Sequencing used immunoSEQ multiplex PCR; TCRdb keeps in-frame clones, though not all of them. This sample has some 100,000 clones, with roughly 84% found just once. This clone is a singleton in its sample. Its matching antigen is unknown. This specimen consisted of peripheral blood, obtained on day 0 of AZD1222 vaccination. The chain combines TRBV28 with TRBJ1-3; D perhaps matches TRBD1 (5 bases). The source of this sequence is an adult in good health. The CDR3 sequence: CASSRGVDSGNTIYF. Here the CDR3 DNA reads TGTGCCAGCAGTCGGGGGGTTGACTCTGGAAACACCATATATTTT.